Described below is a single TCR beta chain sequence and its context. J lost 8 bases, V lost 3 bases, and 8 bases had no gene match. The length of the CDR3 is 15 residues. CDR1 is MNHEY and CDR2 is SMNVEV in the germline V gene (reference sequence). The repertoire was sequenced with immunoSEQ multiplex PCR; TCRdb's copy has only in-frame clones and lacks some. The table shows about 770,000 clones, with 72% occurring only once. The entry originates in a study of shared clonotypes between healthy human individuals. The material sequenced was memory CD4+ T cells sorted from blood. Subset meaning: CD45RA-negative fraction. The chain employs TRBV27 and TRBJ2-1, with 9 bases aligning to TRBD1. The receptor was derived from a woman in her twenties or thirties in good health. CDR3 region: CASSFWTGVRYEQFF. The CDR3 DNA sequence: TGTGCCAGCAGTTTTTGGACAGGGGTGAGGTATGAGCAGTTCTTC.